This TCR beta chain was captured by sequencing in a study of T cell repertoires in urothelial bladder cancer. Using immunoSEQ multiplex PCR, the repertoire was profiled, and TCRdb retains in-frame clones only, with some absent. The sample includes roughly 1,300 clones, around 70% of them seen just once. This clone is a singleton in its sample. Its antigen is currently unknown. Study findings and constraints: Infiltrating lymphocytes: median roughly 1.8% in carcinoma versus about 11% in benign specimens.

The ends were cut back, 5 bases at V and 2 bases at J, with 10 bases in the middle. Germline values: CDR1 SGHRS, CDR2 YFSETQ. There are 13 residues in the CDR3. The sequenced material came from tumor-infiltrating cells from bladder cancer. The V gene is TRBV5-1, the J gene TRBJ2-5, with unresolved D. The clonotype was recovered from a human donor with urothelial carcinoma. Here the CDR3 reads CASSGNLQETQYF. CDR3 coding DNA: TGCGCCAGCAGTGGAAACCTACAAGAGACCCAGTACTTC.